These 6 T cell receptor beta chains were sequenced from one sample in a study of cytomegalovirus exposure and HLA in healthy donors. The protocol was immunoSEQ multiplex PCR, while the TCRdb copy is restricted to in-frame clones and leaves out a portion. Of approximately 270,000 clones listed, roughly 89% are singletons. The sequenced sample consisted of PBMCs. These TCRs come from a woman under 30 in good health and CMV-seronegative.

The rearrangement uses TRBV23-1 and TRBJ2-2, with D perhaps matching TRBD2 (5 bases). TRBV23-1 is noted as an ORF with a role that remains uncertain. V lost 8 bases and J lost 0, with 16 bases in between. This CDR3 contains 16 residues. The CDR3 protein is CASGSEEDSNTGELFF. The CDR3 DNA follows: TGCGCCAGCGGCTCGGAGGAGGACTCGAACACCGGGGAGCTGTTTTTT.

CDR3 amino acids: CAWSGRLARGTDTQYF. CDR3 nucleotide sequence: TGTGCCTGGAGTGGTCGGCTAGCGAGGGGCACAGATACGCAGTATTTT. This chain joins TRBV30 and TRBJ2-3; D might be TRBD2 (6 bases). The germline gives CDR1 GTSNPN, CDR2 SVGIG (reference sequence). This CDR3 is 16 amino acids long. V was trimmed by 1 base and J by 1 base, leaving 15 bases between them. Combining the CDR3 with reference TRBV30 and TRBJ2-3 gives the whole variable domain SQTIHQWPATLVQPVGSPLSLECTVEGTSNPNLYWYRQAAGRGLQLLFYSVGIGQISSEVPQNLSASRPQDRQFILSSKKLLLSDSGFYLCAWSGRLARGTDTQYFGPGTRLTVL.

The chain has TRBV2 and TRBJ1-3; TRBD1 agrees at 7 bases. This CDR3 comprises 17 residues. V lost 4 bases to trimming and J lost 1 base; unmatched junction nucleotides: 10. CDR1 is SNHLY, CDR2 FYNNEI, per germline. The CDR3 sequence: CASSGDQGGISGNTIYF. CDR3 sequence (DNA): TGTGCCAGCAGTGGTGACCAGGGGGGTATTTCTGGAAACACCATATATTTT.

The V call is TRBV7-9, the J call TRBJ1-2; tentative D call: TRBD1 (6 bases). This CDR3 contains 13 residues. Trimming took off 3 bases at V and 8 bases at J, with 13 bases between the two ends. Per the germline V gene, CDR1 is SEHNR and CDR2 is FQNEAQ (reference sequence). CDR3 sequence: CASSFTGSQGYTF. Here the CDR3 DNA reads TGTGCCAGCAGCTTTACAGGGTCTCAAGGCTACACCTTC. Full variable domain (outside the CDR3, taken from reference TRBV7-9 and TRBJ1-2): DTGVSQNPRHKITKRGQNVTFRCDPISEHNRLYWYRQTLGQGPEFLTYFQNEAQLEKSRLLSDRFSAERPKGSFSTLEIQRTEQGDSAMYLCASSFTGSQGYTFGSGTRLTVV.

The V gene is TRBV7-2, the J gene TRBJ1-1; the D is unclear. Per the germline V gene, CDR1 is SGHTA and CDR2 is FQGNSA. The CDR3 has 14 residues. The germline V and J ends were trimmed by 1 base and 1 base, with 7 bases remaining between them. CDR3 in amino acids: CASSLEHTNTEAFF. In nucleotides, the CDR3 is TGTGCCAGCAGCTTAGAGCATACGAACACTGAAGCTTTCTTT.

The rearrangement uses TRBV6-1 and TRBJ2-6; D is uncertain. Trimming removed 2 bases at V and 2 bases at J, with 10 bases between. This CDR3 is built from 16 residues. Per germline, CDR1 MNHNS and CDR2 SASEGT. The CDR3 spells CASSEIWLAGANVLTF. CDR3 DNA sequence: TGTGCCAGCAGTGAAATTTGGTTAGCTGGGGCCAACGTCCTGACTTTC.